This entry lists 18 T cell receptor beta chains sequenced from one sample in a study of molecular identifiers for immune sequencing clone quantification. TCRdb fed the PCR reads into MiXCR, producing one record per CDR3 protein. The data show fewer than 350,000 distinct CDR3 sequences, 20% to 25% seen once. Sequencing was done on a sample of naive CD8+ T cells from blood, with Jurkat cell RNA spiked in. Subset reported: FACS-sorted CD8+CD4-CCR7+CD45RA+ naive T cells. These receptors were obtained from a human donor in good health. Some libraries in this study had Jurkat cell RNA spiked in.

This clonotype came up many times. The chain is built from TRBV19 and TRBJ1-2; D call uncertain. V lost 6 bases, J lost 1 base, and 12 bases lay in between. Germline V gene data show CDR1 as LNHDA and CDR2 as SQIVND (reference sequence). CDR3 length: 14 amino acids. The CDR3: CASRRENYNYGYTF. The CDR3 DNA reads as TGTGCCAGTAGAAGAGAGAACTATAACTATGGCTACACCTTC.

Of note for this clonotype: A much larger clone differs by one base, so this may be a read error. The chain combines TRBV6-5 with TRBJ2-7; D may be TRBD2 (6 bases). Germline assignment: CDR1 MNHEY and CDR2 SVGAGI. CDR3 size: 15 residues. The CDR3 protein is CASSPSVGGTYEQHF. CDR3 DNA sequence: TGTGCCAGCAGTCCTTCCGTGGGGGGAACCTACGAGCAGCACTTC.

This clonotype was seen ten or more times. This chain joins TRBV21-1 and TRBJ2-7; TRBD1 was called by the table and not checked on the DNA. TRBV21-1 is labeled a pseudogene. The CDR3 is made up of 14 amino acids. The CDR3 sequence is CASSHRDRGPEQYF. The CDR3 DNA follows: TGTGCCAGCAGCCACCGGGACAGGGGGCCTGAGCAGTACTTC.

In this sample, this clonotype turned up once. The rearrangement joins TRBV20-1 to TRBJ2-3; possible D gene TRBD2, 5 bases. Germline V gene lookup returns CDR1 DFQATT and CDR2 SNEGSKA (reference sequence). Trimming left V 0 bases short and J 9 bases short, with 19 bases between. The CDR3 runs 15 residues. This CDR3 is CSARDYFGDRRTQYF. The CDR3 nucleotides are TGCAGTGCTAGAGATTATTTTGGGGATAGGAGGACGCAGTATTTT.

This clonotype was observed at least ten times. The junction differs from germline at one of its ends, possibly a read error. V and J are TRBV6-5 and TRBJ2-7, with D uncertain. Germline V gene sequence: CDR1 MNHEY, CDR2 SVGAGI. The CDR3 sequence is 13 residues long. CDR3 nucleotides: TGTGCCAGCAGTTATGGCGCGCCCCCCGAGGAGTACTTC. Its protein product is CASSYGAPPEEYF.

Worth noting for this clonotype: A much bigger clone sits one base away, suggesting this may be a read error. The conserved phenylalanine or tryptophan normally closing the CDR3 is absent here, so this likely arose from a read error. The genes are TRBV29-1 and TRBJ1-2, with D hard to call. CDR3 length equals 12 residues. Germline V gives CDR1 SQVTM, CDR2 ANQGSEA. V was clipped by 2 bases and J by 4 bases, with 8 bases between them. The CDR3 bases are TGCAGCGTTGAAAGAGAATCCTATGGCTACACCTCC. Its protein is CSVERESYGYTS.

This clonotype came up a few times. V and J are TRBV7-9 and TRBJ2-7; 8 nucleotides match TRBD2. Germline V gene lookup returns CDR1 SEHNR and CDR2 FQNEAQ (reference sequence). After removal of 5 bases from V and 5 bases from J, the junction contained 5 bases not matched to a gene. CDR3 size: 13 residues. The CDR3 reads CASSPYGRDEQYF. DNA for the CDR3: TGTGCCAGCAGCCCATACGGGAGGGACGAGCAGTACTTC.

In this sample, this clonotype turned up many times. The chain couples TRBV28 to TRBJ1-2; the D gene is possibly TRBD1 (6 bases). Germline values: CDR1 MDHEN, CDR2 SYDVKM. The CDR3 runs 16 residues. Trimming left V 5 bases short and J 2 bases short, with 18 bases between. CDR3 in DNA: TGTGCCAGCAGTCTACCGGACAGAACCAGGAACTATGGCTACACCTTC. As protein: CASSLPDRTRNYGYTF.

The chain has TRBV4-1 and TRBJ2-3, with 8 nucleotides matching TRBD1. J gave up 4 bases and V 4 bases, and 13 bases lay outside the gene matches. The germline V gene encodes CDR1 MGHRA and CDR2 YSYEKL. The CDR3 runs to 17 residues. CDR3 nucleotides: TGCGCCAGCAGCCTACCGGGACAGGCGTTTAGTGCAGATACGCAGTATTTT. Translated, it gives CASSLPGQAFSADTQYF.

This clonotype was found many times. J is TRBJ2-6 and V is TRBV4-3; D is unclear. The CDR3 is 14 residues long. Germline V gene data show CDR1 as LGHNA and CDR2 as YSLEER. With 6 bases removed from V and 0 bases from J, the gap between germline ends came to 6 bases. The CDR3: CASSRNSGANVLTF. CDR3 DNA: TGCGCCAGCAGTCGGAACTCTGGGGCCAACGTCCTGACTTTC.

This clonotype was detected many times. This chain uses TRBV30 with TRBJ1-1; D may be TRBD1 (6 bases). The germline CDR1 and CDR2 sequences are GTSNPN and SVGIG (reference sequence). V was pared by 4 bases and J by 2 bases, with 11 bases between. There are 13 residues in the CDR3. The DNA for the CDR3 is TGTGCCTGGACCGACAGGCCCAACACTGAAGCTTTCTTT. It is translated as CAWTDRPNTEAFF.

With respect to this clonotype: A single base separates this from a much larger clone, so it may be a read error. The rearrangement joins TRBV19 to TRBJ2-3; 7 nucleotides match TRBD2. The germline V gene has CDR1 LNHDA and CDR2 SQIVND (reference sequence). J lost 0 bases, V lost 8 bases, and 5 bases had no gene match. The CDR3 is 14 residues long. This chain's CDR3 is CASGAGLSTDTQYF. The CDR3, as DNA: TGTGCCAGTGGGGCGGGACTAAGCACAGATACGCAGTATTTT.

Turning to this clonotype: The junction and the germline gene differ at one end; a read error may be behind it. The rearrangement joins TRBV7-2 to TRBJ2-7; weak D call: TRBD1 (5 bases). This CDR3 contains 14 residues. Germline-derived CDR1 and CDR2 are SGHTA and FQGNSA. As DNA, the CDR3 is TGTGCCAGCAGCTCCGGTCAGGGATCCTACGAGCAGCACTTC. Translation: CASSSGQGSYEQHF.

Many counts were recorded for this clonotype. The rearrangement uses TRBV6-2 or TRBV6-3 and TRBJ2-5, with TRBD1 matching over 7 bases. CDR1 is MNHEY and CDR2 is SVGEGT in the germline V gene. The V segment lost 4 bases and the J segment 9 bases; nucleotides outside the gene matches: 5. The CDR3 loop spans 12 amino acids. The CDR3 reads CASSFTGVPQYF. DNA for the CDR3: TGTGCCAGCAGTTTTACAGGGGTTCCCCAGTACTTC.

At least ten counts were recorded for this clonotype. The chain has TRBV5-1 and TRBJ1-2; no definite D call. V was clipped by 0 bases and J by 2 bases, with 11 bases between them. Looked up from germline, CDR1 is SGHRS and CDR2 is YFSETQ. The CDR3 loop spans 15 amino acids. CDR3 DNA: TGCGCCAGCAGCTTGGAAATATCGCAGAACTATGGCTACACCTTC. Its translation: CASSLEISQNYGYTF.

This clonotype occurred many times. The rearrangement uses TRBV6-5 and TRBJ2-2, with D unresolved. The germline V gene has CDR1 MNHEY and CDR2 SVGAGI. The CDR3 loop spans 14 amino acids. V was pared by 6 bases and J by 0 bases, with 8 bases between. DNA of the CDR3: TGTGCCAGCAGCCCATATACGAACACCGGGGAGCTGTTTTTT. Its translation: CASSPYTNTGELFF.

Remarks on this clonotype: Being one base from a much bigger clone, this may be a read error. It is likely a read error, because the conserved phenylalanine at the end of the CDR3 is missing. The V and J genes are TRBV24-1 and TRBJ2-1; possibly TRBD2 for D (5 bases). This CDR3 comprises 13 residues. Germline-derived CDR1 and CDR2 are KGHDR and SFDVKD. Trimming took 2 bases from V and 4 from J, leaving 5 bases between them. This CDR3 reads CATSDWEYNEQFL. The CDR3 bases are TGTGCCACCAGTGATTGGGAGTACAATGAGCAGTTCCTC.

Concerning this clonotype: A much larger clone lies one base from this, so it may be a read error. V is TRBV14 and J is TRBJ2-7; unclear D gene. Germline CDR1 is SGHDN and CDR2 is FVKESK. CDR3 size: 12 residues. The CDR3 DNA reads TGTGCCAGCGGCCAAGGAAGGTACGAGCAGTACTTC. This translates into CASGQGRYEQYF.